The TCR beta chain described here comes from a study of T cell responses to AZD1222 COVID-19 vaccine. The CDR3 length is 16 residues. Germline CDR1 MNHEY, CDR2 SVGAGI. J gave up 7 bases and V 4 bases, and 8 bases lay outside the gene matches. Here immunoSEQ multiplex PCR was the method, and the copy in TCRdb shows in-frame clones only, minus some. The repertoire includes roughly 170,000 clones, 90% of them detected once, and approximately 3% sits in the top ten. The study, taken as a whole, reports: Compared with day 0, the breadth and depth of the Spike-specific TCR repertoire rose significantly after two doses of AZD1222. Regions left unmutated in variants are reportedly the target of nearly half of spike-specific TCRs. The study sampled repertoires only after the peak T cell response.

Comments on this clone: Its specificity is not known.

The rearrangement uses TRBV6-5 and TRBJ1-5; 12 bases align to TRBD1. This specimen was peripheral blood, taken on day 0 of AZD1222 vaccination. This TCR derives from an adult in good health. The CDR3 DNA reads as TGTGCCAGCAGTTCCCTGGGACAGGGGGCATGGCAGCCCCAGCATTTT. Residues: CASSSLGQGAWQPQHF.